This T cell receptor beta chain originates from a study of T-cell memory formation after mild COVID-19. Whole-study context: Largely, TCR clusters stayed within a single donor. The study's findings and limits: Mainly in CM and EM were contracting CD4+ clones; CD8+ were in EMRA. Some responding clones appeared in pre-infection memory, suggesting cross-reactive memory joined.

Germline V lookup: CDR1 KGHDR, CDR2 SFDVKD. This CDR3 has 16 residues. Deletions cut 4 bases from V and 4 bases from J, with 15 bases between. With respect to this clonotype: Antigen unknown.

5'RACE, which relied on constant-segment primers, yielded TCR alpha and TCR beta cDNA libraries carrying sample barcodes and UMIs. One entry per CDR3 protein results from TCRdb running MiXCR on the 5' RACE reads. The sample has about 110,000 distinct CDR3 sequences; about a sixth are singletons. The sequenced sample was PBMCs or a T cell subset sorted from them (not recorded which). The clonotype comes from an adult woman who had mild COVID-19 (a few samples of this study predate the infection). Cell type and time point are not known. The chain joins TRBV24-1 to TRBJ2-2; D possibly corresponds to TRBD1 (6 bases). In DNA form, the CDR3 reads TGTGCCACCAGTGACACACACAGGGCCCGCACCGGGGAGCTGTTTTTT. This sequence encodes CATSDTHRARTGELFF.